The T cell receptor (beta chain) described here comes from a study of blood T cell repertoires in COVID-19 (dated by TCRdb to 2020 to 2021). With regard to the full study: Samples from collaborators originated in the United States, Italy and Spain and spanned both the acute and convalescent phases of COVID-19. The material from the prospective study consisted of cDNA or gDNA derived from T cells, B-cell-depleted T cells, or PBMCs. Subjects who had been exposed to COVID-19, were actively infected with it, or had recovered from it provided the deeply sampled blood TCRbeta repertoires that made up the dataset. The repertoires were made available in a free public database intended to serve as a resource for research on the immune response to SARS-CoV-2. The samples were drawn from two sources: the first 160 participants of the ongoing ImmuneRACE study, and 1,000 to 1,500 subjects contributed by 6 global collaborators. The sample metadata nearly always contained a de-identified subject ID, COVID-19 status, age in years and sex. Where available, HLA class I and class II types were obtained from metadata supplied by the sample provider rather than from assay-based typing.

TCRbeta CDR3 regions were amplified from genomic DNA using the immunoSEQ Assay, a bias-controlled multiplex PCR. The published analysis was carried out like this. Nucleated cell counts per sample were estimated from amplification of reference gene primers within the assay. Sequence reads were collapsed and filtered to measure the absolute abundance of every unique TCRbeta CDR3 rearrangement. Productive Simpson clonality was computed per sample as the square root of Simpson's diversity index over productive rearrangements. The table comes from immuneACCESS by way of TCRdb, which keeps in-frame sequences with V and J called. Part of the clones is missing from these tables; in studies checked, under half for an unresolved V gene and the rest for unknown reasons. V, J and clone size reflect that table, while D and trimming were determined from the DNA. Here the sample has about 130,000 clones; approximately 89% occur a single time. The ten largest make up roughly 4.5% of the sample.

Collaborating institutions collected whole blood in K2EDTA tubes following their own protocols. For TCRbeta analysis, collaborators shipped samples in one of three forms: frozen whole blood, isolated PBMCs, or DNA extracted from either of those sample types. Results the study describes overall, beyond this receptor: Clinical and demographic metadata were provided uncurated, with the amount varying by source and participant.

This clone has a handful of counts. Its cognate antigen has yet to be identified. Base-call qualities are not available, and no considerably larger clone is one nucleotide away. This TCR was recovered from a human donor in a cohort sampled during active COVID-19. Sequenced sample: peripheral blood.

The bases read TGTGCCAGCAGGGAGCCGGGACAGGGGCGTATCGCTGAAGCTTTCTTT. Its protein reads: CASREPGQGRIAEAFF. This chain is built from TRBV25-1 and TRBJ1-1; 10 junctional bases match TRBD1. Via the germline V gene, CDR1 is MGHDK and CDR2 SYGVNS. V ends up 6 bases short and J 6 bases short, with an unmatched junction base count of 13. Including the terminal cysteine and phenylalanine, the CDR3 comprises 16 residues. Only the CDR3 region is kept as DNA, spanning 48 bases read in frame from base 1.